This T cell receptor (beta chain) appears in the sequencing data of a study of T cell responses to AZD1222 COVID-19 vaccine. Broader study findings: With dominance at 160-218 and 743-854, vaccine-associated CD4 TCRs spanned spike. Spike-specific TCRs gained breadth and depth after people received two AZD1222 doses. In all cases, repertoires were sampled only after the peak T cell response.

V lost 6 bases and J lost 2; bases outside the gene matches: 5. The CDR3 has 14 amino acids. From germline, CDR1 is ENHRY and CDR2 SYGVKD. For this clone: Its target is unknown.

The method was immunoSEQ multiplex PCR; TCRdb's version includes in-frame clones alone and lacks a portion of them. The sample contains about 110,000 clones, roughly 92% of which appear only once. The input for sequencing was peripheral blood, taken 28 days after the second AZD1222 dose. The chain carries TRBV10-3 and TRBJ2-7; TRBD1 agrees at 9 bases. This receptor was taken from an adult who received the AZD1222 COVID-19 vaccine. The CDR3 DNA is TGTGCCATCAGCAGGGACAGGGACACCTACGAGCAGTACTTC. Translating gives CAISRDRDTYEQYF.